These 20 T cell receptor beta chains share one sample of origin, sequenced in a study of T-cell memory formation after mild COVID-19. From the 5' RACE reads, TCRdb called clonotypes with MiXCR, one entry per CDR3 protein. Counted here are about 260,000 distinct CDR3 sequences, around 17% occurring once; the ten biggest clones make up under 25%. Sequenced input: PBMCs or a T cell subset sorted from them (not recorded which). Receptors were obtained from a man younger than 35 who had mild COVID-19 (a few samples of this study predate the infection). Cell type and time point are not known.

CDR3 sequence: CASSYSTGSPSTRRSYEQYF. In DNA, the CDR3 is TGTGCCAGCAGTTACTCGACCGGTTCTCCCTCGACGCGGCGATCCTACGAGCAGTACTTC. The chain recombines TRBV6-2 or TRBV6-3 with TRBJ2-7; D is undetermined. This CDR3 region has 20 residues. CDR1 and CDR2 (germline): MNHEY, SVGEGT. V lost 0 bases, J lost 1 base, and 25 bases lay in between.

Many counts were recorded for this clonotype. This chain uses TRBV12-3 or TRBV12-4 with TRBJ1-1; no clear D. The CDR3 has 13 residues. Trimming left V 6 bases short and J 5 bases short, with 13 bases between. CDR3 sequence: CASRPTRITEAFF. Written as DNA, the CDR3 is TGTGCCAGCAGACCGACACGAATAACTGAAGCTTTCTTT.

The chain links TRBV6-5 to TRBJ2-7; 7 bases line up with TRBD1. The length of the CDR3 is 15 residues. V was pared by 5 bases and J by 4 bases, with 11 bases of the junction left unmatched. Germline V gene data show CDR1 as MNHEY and CDR2 as SVGAGI. CDR3 coding DNA: TGTGCCAGCAGTCCTCACAGGGGTCCCTCATACGAGCAGTACGTC. Amino acid sequence: CASSPHRGPSYEQYV.

This clonotype was observed many times. The rearrangement links TRBV5-1 to TRBJ2-7; perhaps TRBD2 as D (7 bases). V was cut by 4 bases and J by 4 bases, with 21 bases left in between. The CDR3 length is 16 residues. CDR1 and CDR2 (germline): SGHRS, YFSETQ. In DNA form, the CDR3 reads TGCGCCAGCAGCCCCGATGGGGGGGGCGCAAGGTACGAGCAGTACTTC. Encoded protein: CASSPDGGGARYEQYF.

This sequence joins TRBV23-1 and TRBJ2-6; unclear D gene. TRBV23-1 is assigned to the ORF class and has an uncertain function. The CDR3 runs to 16 residues. Between the trimmed V and J ends, which lost 6 bases and 0 bases, there was a span of 12 bases. The chain's CDR3 is CASRIQARSGANVLTF. The DNA for the CDR3 is TGCGCCAGCAGAATCCAGGCCCGCTCTGGGGCCAACGTCCTGACTTTC.

The V and J genes are TRBV29-1 and TRBJ2-3, with TRBD1 matching 8 bases. The germline CDR1 and CDR2 sequences are SQVTM and ANQGSEA. This CDR3 comprises 13 residues. The junction had 6 bases not matched to a gene; V was cut back by 8 bases and J by 2 bases. CDR3 in DNA: TGCAGCTCCCGGGACAGGATCACAGATACGCAGTATTTT. This codes for CSSRDRITDTQYF.

This clonotype appeared many times. The DNA of the CDR3 is TGTGCCACCAGGCCGGGCCTACTAGGACAAGAGCAGTACTTC. This gives the protein CATRPGLLGQEQYF. The chain couples TRBV15 to TRBJ2-7; D might be TRBD1 or TRBD2, each matching 5 bases. CDR1 and CDR2 from the germline V gene are LNHNV and YYDKDF (reference sequence). V lost 6 bases and J 7 bases, leaving 19 bases between the germline ends. The CDR3 length is 14 residues.

This clonotype was detected ten times or more. The rearrangement uses TRBV3-1 and TRBJ1-1, with D hard to call. In germline, CDR1 is LGHDT, CDR2 YNNKEL (reference sequence). Trimming took 5 bases from V and 2 from J, leaving 9 bases between them. The CDR3 contains 13 residues. The CDR3 spells CASSWTGNTEAFF. The CDR3 DNA follows: TGTGCCAGCAGCTGGACGGGAAACACTGAAGCTTTCTTT. The variable domain in full, completed from reference TRBV3-1 and TRBJ1-1, reads DTAVSQTPKYLVTQMGNDKSIKCEQNLGHDTMYWYKQDSKKFLKIMFSYNNKELIINETVPNRFSPKSPDKAHLNLHINSLELGDSAVYFCASSWTGNTEAFFGQGTRLTVV.

The chain has TRBV29-1 and TRBJ2-5; 12 positions agree with TRBD2. Germline CDR1 is SQVTM and CDR2 is ANQGSEA. Trimming removed 4 bases from V and 0 bases from J; junction bases left unmatched: 6. The CDR3 runs 16 residues. CDR3: CSVAPLAGGYQETQYF. The CDR3 bases are TGCAGCGTTGCCCCTCTAGCGGGGGGGTACCAAGAGACCCAGTACTTC.

The chain links TRBV7-6 to TRBJ2-1; D not resolved. CDR1 is SGHVS, CDR2 FNYEAQ, per germline. V gave up 3 bases and J gave up 9 bases, with 9 bases separating them. The CDR3 runs to 12 residues. The CDR3 here is CASSLTAGEQFF. The DNA of the CDR3 is TGTGCCAGCAGCTTGACTGCCGGTGAGCAGTTCTTC. Together with reference TRBV7-6 and TRBJ2-1, the CDR3 gives the full variable domain: GAGVSQSPRYKVTKRGQDVALRCDPISGHVSLYWYRQALGQGPEFLTYFNYEAQQDKSGLPNDRFSAERPEGSISTLTIQRTEQRDSAMYRCASSLTAGEQFFGPGTRLTVL.

The V and J genes are TRBV6-6 and TRBJ2-1; 7 bases map to TRBD2. V lost 1 base, J lost 9 bases, and 12 bases stayed unmatched. The CDR3 is 16 residues long. Germline V gives CDR1 MNHNY, CDR2 SVGAGI (reference sequence). CDR3 protein: CASSYLRGTPPGEQFF. The CDR3 DNA follows: TGTGCCAGCAGTTACTTGCGGGGGACCCCCCCGGGTGAGCAGTTCTTC.

V gene TRBV5-1 combines with J gene TRBJ2-3; D is undetermined. From germline, CDR1 is SGHRS and CDR2 YFSETQ. With 2 bases removed from V and 5 bases from J, the gap between germline ends came to 21 bases. The CDR3 has 17 residues. DNA for the CDR3: TGCGCCAGCAGCTTCGTGGCTAATCTATTTGACGGAGATACGCAGTATTTT. Translated: CASSFVANLFDGDTQYF.

The chain has TRBV2 and TRBJ1-1; D unresolved. Germline V CDR1 and CDR2: SNHLY, FYNNEI. The CDR3 is 12 amino acids. V lost 6 bases, J lost 1 base, and 6 bases lay in between. CDR3 DNA: TGTGCCAGCAGCTCCACGAACACTGAAGCTTTCTTT. Translated: CASSSTNTEAFF.

V gene TRBV19 combines with J gene TRBJ1-1; D not certain. Trimming pared 4 bases from V and 5 bases from J, leaving 11 bases between. This CDR3 region has 13 residues. Germline V gives CDR1 LNHDA, CDR2 SQIVND (reference sequence). This chain's CDR3 is CASSTDILTEAFF. The CDR3 DNA is TGTGCCAGTAGTACTGACATCCTAACTGAAGCTTTCTTT. Full variable domain (outside the CDR3, taken from reference TRBV19 and TRBJ1-1): DGGITQSPKYLFRKEGQNVTLSCEQNLNHDAMYWYRQDPGQGLRLIYYSQIVNDFQKGDIAEGYSVSREKKESFPLTVTSAQKNPTAFYLCASSTDILTEAFFGQGTRLTVV.

The rearrangement joins TRBV6-6 to TRBJ2-7, with 7 bases aligning to TRBD1. Trimming took 7 bases from V and 0 from J; bases not matched to a gene: 6. There are 14 residues in the CDR3. Per the germline V gene, CDR1 is MNHNY and CDR2 is SVGAGI (reference sequence). The CDR3 loop is CASIKGDSSYEQYV. The CDR3 bases are TGTGCCAGCATTAAAGGGGACAGCTCCTACGAGCAGTACGTC.

This clonotype has just a few counts. This chain links TRBV7-2 with TRBJ2-3; maybe TRBD2 (5 bases). Trimming removed 5 bases from V and 0 bases from J, with 12 bases in between. Germline CDR1 is SGHTA and CDR2 is FQGNSA. This CDR3 has 15 residues. CDR3 sequence: CASSLYSASTDTQYF. In DNA form, the CDR3 reads TGTGCCAGCAGCCTATATAGCGCCAGCACAGATACGCAGTATTTT. The whole variable domain, filled in from reference TRBV7-2 and TRBJ2-3, reads GAGVSQSPSNKVTEKGKDVELRCDPISGHTALYWYRQSLGQGLEFLIYFQGNSAPDKSGLPSDRFSAERTGGSVSTLTIQRTQQEDSAVYLCASSLYSASTDTQYFGPGTRLTVL.

The chain recombines TRBV12-3 or TRBV12-4 with TRBJ2-7, with TRBD1 identical over 10 bases. The CDR3 runs to 15 residues. The V and J ends lost 5 bases and 7 bases, in that order; junction bases with no gene match: 11. The CDR3 DNA reads as TGTGCCAGCAGTAAACCGGGACAGGGGATTGATGAGCAGTACTTC. Its protein product is CASSKPGQGIDEQYF.

The chain recombines TRBV7-3 with TRBJ2-1, with 7 bases lining up with TRBD2. Germline CDR1 reads SGHTA; CDR2 reads FQGTGA. Trimming cost V 3 bases and J 3 bases; bases outside gene matches: 2. This CDR3 is built from 14 residues. DNA of the CDR3: TGTGCCAGCAGCTTGGCTAGCGGCTACAATGAGCAGTTCTTC. It codes for CASSLASGYNEQFF.

This chain links TRBV14 with TRBJ2-1; 7 bases are a match to TRBD2. Trimming took 4 bases from V and 10 from J; bases not matched to a gene: 13. Germline V lookup: CDR1 SGHDN, CDR2 FVKESK. This CDR3 has 15 residues. CDR3 sequence: CASSLHWEGGSEQFF. As DNA, the CDR3 is TGTGCCAGCAGCCTACATTGGGAGGGTGGCAGCGAGCAGTTCTTC.

This clonotype was seen a handful of times. V and J are TRBV4-3 and TRBJ2-7; D possibly corresponds to TRBD2 (5 bases). Trimming took 1 base from V and 4 from J, leaving 11 bases between them. Germline CDR1 and CDR2: LGHNA and YSLEER. The CDR3 is 14 amino acids. CDR3 residues: CASSQGTGKYEQYF. Here the CDR3 DNA reads TGCGCCAGCAGCCAAGGGACGGGGAAATACGAGCAGTACTTC.